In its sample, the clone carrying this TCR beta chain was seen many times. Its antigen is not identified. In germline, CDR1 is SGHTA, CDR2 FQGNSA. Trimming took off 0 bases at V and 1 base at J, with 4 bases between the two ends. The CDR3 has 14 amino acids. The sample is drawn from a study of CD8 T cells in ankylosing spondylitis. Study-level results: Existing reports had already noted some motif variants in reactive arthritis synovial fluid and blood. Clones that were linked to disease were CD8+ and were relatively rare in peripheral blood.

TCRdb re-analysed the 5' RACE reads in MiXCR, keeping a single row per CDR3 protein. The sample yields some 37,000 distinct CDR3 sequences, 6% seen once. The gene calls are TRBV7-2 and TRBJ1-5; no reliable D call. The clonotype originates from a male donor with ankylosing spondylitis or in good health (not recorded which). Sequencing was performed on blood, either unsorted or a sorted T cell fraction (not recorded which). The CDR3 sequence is CASSLAPSNQPQHF. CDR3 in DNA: TGTGCCAGCAGCTTAGCGCCCAGCAATCAGCCCCAGCATTTT.